These 27 T cell receptor beta chains were sequenced from one sample in a study of blood T cell repertoires in COVID-19. Measured with immunoSEQ multiplex PCR; TCRdb has only the in-frame clones, and not every one. The data show about 440,000 clones, roughly 89% seen once. Source material: peripheral blood. The receptors were gathered from a woman aged 25 to 39 with acute or convalescent COVID-19.

Regarding this clone: This specimen includes other DNA sequences encoding the same CDR3. The chain links TRBV5-1 to TRBJ2-1; the match to TRBD1 covers 9 bases. V gave up 2 bases and J gave up 5 bases; unmatched junction bases: 2. Germline V gives CDR1 SGHRS, CDR2 YFSETQ. The CDR3 is 14 residues long. CDR3 nucleotide sequence: TGCGCCAGCAGCTTAGGGACAGGGAACAATGAGCAGTTCTTC. Its protein is CASSLGTGNNEQFF.

Many counts were recorded for this clone. The chain links TRBV28 to TRBJ1-1; no clear D gene. Germline V gene lookup returns CDR1 MDHEN and CDR2 SYDVKM. Deletions cut 5 bases from V and 6 bases from J, with 4 bases between. The CDR3 covers 10 residues. The CDR3 DNA reads as TGTGCCAGCAGTAACTCTGAAGCTTTCTTT. Amino acids: CASSNSEAFF.

The chain carries TRBV12-5 and TRBJ1-6; 9 nucleotides line up with TRBD1. The V segment lost 3 bases and the J segment 9 bases; nucleotides outside the gene matches: 6. The CDR3 runs 15 residues. Germline CDR1 LGHNT, CDR2 FRNRAP. In DNA form, the CDR3 reads TGTGCTAGTGGTTTTGGGACAGGGATGGGTTCACCCCTCCACTTT. The encoded protein is CASGFGTGMGSPLHF.

This chain links TRBV4-1 with TRBJ1-1, with a weak D call TRBD1 (6 bases). The CDR3 extends over 15 amino acids. The V end lost 3 bases, the J end lost 1 base, and 12 bases lay between the germline ends. Germline V CDR1 and CDR2: MGHRA, YSYEKL. The CDR3 loop reads CASSHRDTENTEAFF. The CDR3 nucleotides read TGCGCCAGCAGCCACCGGGACACGGAGAACACTGAAGCTTTCTTT.

In its sample, this clone was seen a few times. The V and J genes are TRBV29-1 and TRBJ2-2; 10 bases are a match to TRBD2. Germline loops: CDR1 SQVTM, CDR2 ANQGSEA. The CDR3 spans 14 residues. The ends lost 5 bases at V and 2 bases at J; junction bases unmatched: 2. The CDR3, as DNA: TGCAGCGTTAAGCGGGGGGGAAACACCGGGGAGCTGTTTTTT. It codes for CSVKRGGNTGELFF.

The chain is built from TRBV30 and TRBJ2-1; 7 bases match TRBD2. V was clipped by 2 bases and J by 5 bases; unmatched bases: 9. Germline assignment: CDR1 GTSNPN and CDR2 SVGIG (reference sequence). The CDR3 covers 15 residues. The CDR3 sequence: CAWSILGGADNEQFF. The CDR3 DNA sequence: TGTGCCTGGAGTATCCTGGGAGGGGCTGACAATGAGCAGTTCTTC.

The CDR3 DNA is TGTGCCTGGAGACCCACGGGCGGGAATTCACCCCTCCACTTT. Its translation is CAWRPTGGNSPLHF. V and J are TRBV30 and TRBJ1-6; no clear D gene. The V end was cut by 3 bases, the J end by 7 bases, with 13 bases between. The V gene's germline CDR1 is GTSNPN and CDR2 SVGIG (reference sequence). This CDR3 is 14 amino acids long.

For the CDR3, the DNA is TGCGCCAGCAGTGCAACAGGGGGCTGGGAGCAGTACTTC. It specifies CASSATGGWEQYF. The J gene is TRBJ2-7, the V gene TRBV10-2; TRBD1 matches 9 bases. In germline, CDR1 is WSHSY, CDR2 SAAADI. This CDR3 has 13 residues. V gave up 4 bases and J gave up 7 bases; unmatched junction bases: 5.

The chain recombines TRBV19 with TRBJ2-5; 12 positions match TRBD2. The CDR3 covers 16 residues. The ends lost 6 bases at V and 1 base at J; junction bases unmatched: 6. Germline loops: CDR1 LNHDA, CDR2 SQIVND (reference sequence). The CDR3 DNA sequence: TGTGCCAGTAGCAGAGGACTAGCGGGGCTCCAAGAGACCCAGTACTTC. Translation gives CASSRGLAGLQETQYF.

This clone was counted a single time. The chain joins TRBV11-2 to TRBJ2-7; D unresolved. Germline CDR1 and CDR2: SGHAT and FQNNGV. V lost 1 base and J 4 bases, leaving 8 bases between the germline ends. CDR3 length equals 13 residues. As DNA, the CDR3 is TGTGCCAGCAGCTTAGGTTCCCCGTACGAGCAGTACTTC. Translating it yields CASSLGSPYEQYF.

The rearrangement links TRBV15 to TRBJ2-5; D is unclear. V was clipped by 3 bases and J by 5 bases, with 10 bases between them. CDR1 and CDR2 from the germline V gene are LNHNV and YYDKDF (reference sequence). The CDR3 length is 13 residues. The CDR3 sequence is CATSRGRGETQYF. CDR3 DNA: TGTGCCACCAGCAGGGGCCGTGGGGAGACCCAGTACTTC.

The chain is built from TRBV9 and TRBJ2-2; D remains unclear. The CDR3 length is 13 residues. Trimming stripped 0 bases from V and 7 bases from J, with 7 bases between. Germline V lookup: CDR1 SGDLS, CDR2 YYNGEE. CDR3 sequence: CASSVVSGGELFF. In nucleotides, the CDR3 is TGTGCCAGCAGCGTAGTTTCGGGCGGGGAGCTGTTTTTT.

J is TRBJ2-7 and V is TRBV4-1; D is possibly TRBD1 (6 bases). The CDR3 totals 16 residues. V shed 1 base and J shed 1 base, with 14 bases lying between them. Germline V gene data show CDR1 as MGHRA and CDR2 as YSYEKL. CDR3 sequence: CASSQALQGYSYEQYF. CDR3 nucleotide sequence: TGCGCCAGCAGCCAAGCGCTACAGGGTTATTCCTACGAGCAGTACTTC.

The chain links TRBV5-4 to TRBJ1-1; 7 bases agree with TRBD1. This CDR3 has 15 residues. CDR1 and CDR2 from the germline V gene are SGHNT and YYREEE (reference sequence). The trim removed 2 bases at V and 5 bases at J, leaving 9 bases unmatched. CDR3 nucleotide sequence: TGTGCCAGCAGCTTCTTACAGGGGCTTGGTACTGAAGCTTTCTTT. Its protein is CASSFLQGLGTEAFF.

V gene TRBV29-1 combines with J gene TRBJ2-1, with no clear D. Trimming cost V 4 bases and J 8 bases, with 12 bases left between them. Germline V gene sequence: CDR1 SQVTM, CDR2 ANQGSEA. There are 12 residues in the CDR3. The CDR3 DNA follows: TGCAGCGTTGCTAAAAAAAAAGATGAGCAGTTCTTC. Its translation: CSVAKKKDEQFF.

This clone appeared a few times. The chain carries TRBV7-7 and TRBJ2-7, with 7 bases matching TRBD2. Trimming at V came to 5 bases and at J to 3 bases, leaving 13 bases not matched to a gene. CDR1 SSHAT and CDR2 FNYEAQ come from the germline V gene (reference sequence). This CDR3 is 16 amino acids long. CDR3 protein: CASSEPASGVGYEQYF. The CDR3 nucleotides are TGTGCCAGCAGCGAACCGGCTAGCGGTGTTGGCTACGAGCAGTACTTC.

The gene calls are TRBV30 and TRBJ1-1; the D gene is possibly TRBD1 (5 bases). This CDR3 comprises 13 residues. The V gene lost 0 bases and the J gene lost 3 bases, with 8 bases spanning the gap. CDR1 and CDR2 (germline): GTSNPN, SVGIG (reference sequence). For the CDR3, the DNA is TGTGCCTGGAGTGTTGGGGCGGACACTGAAGCTTTCTTT. Protein product: CAWSVGADTEAFF.

The chain combines TRBV7-3 with TRBJ1-1, with no clear D. The CDR3 runs to 13 residues. The ends were cut back, 4 bases at V and 3 bases at J, with 9 bases in the middle. Germline CDR1 SGHTA, CDR2 FQGTGA. In DNA, the CDR3 is TGTGCCAGCAGCTCCGCACGGGACACTGAAGCTTTCTTT. Amino acid sequence: CASSSARDTEAFF.

This clone showed up just once. The gene calls are TRBV19 and TRBJ1-1; the D gene is possibly TRBD1 (6 bases). CDR1 is LNHDA, CDR2 SQIVND, per germline (reference sequence). CDR3 length equals 15 residues. Trimming stripped 4 bases from V and 5 bases from J, with 17 bases between. This CDR3 is CASSTHGGASTEAFF. In nucleotides, the CDR3 is TGTGCCAGTAGTACCCATGGGGGGGCGAGTACTGAAGCTTTCTTT.

V is TRBV28 and J is TRBJ1-4; no reliable D call. Germline V gene sequence: CDR1 MDHEN, CDR2 SYDVKM. CDR3 size: 15 residues. V gave up 7 bases and J gave up 0 bases, with 12 bases separating them. In nucleotides, the CDR3 is TGTGCCAGCATGCTCCGGGGTTCAACTAATGAAAAACTGTTTTTT. It translates to CASMLRGSTNEKLFF.

The V and J genes are TRBV19 and TRBJ1-3; D remains ambiguous. The CDR3 is 16 amino acids. Germline CDR1 is LNHDA and CDR2 is SQIVND (reference sequence). Trimming shortened V by 4 bases and J by 3 bases, and 16 bases separated the two germline ends. The CDR3 coding sequence is TGTGCCAGTAGTACGTTTCAGTCCGCGGGTGGAAACACCATATATTTT. Its protein is CASSTFQSAGGNTIYF.

The chain joins TRBV5-4 to TRBJ2-1, with 9 bases that match TRBD1. Germline values: CDR1 SGHNT, CDR2 YYREEE (reference sequence). This CDR3 comprises 15 residues. J was trimmed by 10 bases and V by 4 bases; bases with no gene match: 12. CDR3 amino acids: CASSIGQGTYREQFF. The CDR3 DNA follows: TGTGCCAGCAGCATCGGACAGGGGACGTATCGGGAGCAGTTCTTC.

J is TRBJ2-7 and V is TRBV18; 7 nucleotides align to TRBD1. The germline gives CDR1 KGHSH, CDR2 LQKENI. V was pared by 3 bases and J by 2 bases, with 10 bases of the junction left unmatched. The CDR3 totals 16 residues. The CDR3 protein is CASSPQLDRDPYEQYF. DNA for the CDR3: TGTGCCAGCTCACCGCAACTCGACAGGGACCCCTACGAGCAGTACTTC.

The chain couples TRBV5-5 to TRBJ2-5; 11 bases are a match to TRBD2. The CDR3 runs 17 residues. V trimming: 4 bases; J trimming: 5 bases; junction bases outside the gene matches: 13. Per the germline V gene, CDR1 is SGHKS and CDR2 is YYEKEE (reference sequence). The CDR3 sequence: CASSPSLIAGGLETQYF. The CDR3 DNA reads as TGTGCCAGCAGCCCGAGTCTCATAGCGGGGGGGTTGGAGACCCAGTACTTC.

The chain employs TRBV7-9 and TRBJ2-1; 8 bases are a match to TRBD2. There are 18 residues in the CDR3. Germline CDR1 is SEHNR and CDR2 is FQNEAQ (reference sequence). The V and J ends lost 2 bases and 4 bases, in that order; junction bases with no gene match: 13. CDR3 amino acids: CASSLPSGGLGGYNEQFF. The CDR3 DNA reads TGTGCCAGCAGCTTACCCTCCGGGGGACTAGGTGGATACAATGAGCAGTTCTTC.

This clone was observed once. The J gene is TRBJ2-1, the V gene TRBV30; 8 nucleotides agree with TRBD2. Per the germline V gene, CDR1 is GTSNPN and CDR2 is SVGIG (reference sequence). Losses at the gene ends were 6 bases for V and 4 bases for J; bases not matched to a gene: 5. This CDR3 is 13 amino acids long. The CDR3 sequence: CACAGGPYNEQFF. In DNA, the CDR3 is TGTGCCTGTGCGGGGGGCCCTTACAATGAGCAGTTCTTC.

V gene TRBV5-1 combines with J gene TRBJ2-5, with 11 bases aligning to TRBD2. The CDR3 spans 16 residues. Germline V gene data show CDR1 as SGHRS and CDR2 as YFSETQ. V dropped 0 bases and J dropped 2; count of bases not matched to a gene: 3. CDR3 residues: CASSLGLAGRQETQYF. DNA for the CDR3: TGCGCCAGCAGCTTGGGACTAGCGGGGCGACAAGAGACCCAGTACTTC.